The 28 T cell receptor beta chains below all came from one sample that was sequenced in a study of blood T cell repertoires in COVID-19. TCRdb's table, derived via immunoSEQ multiplex PCR, lists solely in-frame clones and lacks some. In the table there are over 100,000 clones, more than 60% of which are singletons. Specimen: peripheral blood. The receptors here all came from a woman between 65 and 79 years old with acute or convalescent COVID-19.

The chain links TRBV19 to TRBJ2-2, with TRBD1 as a possible D gene (6 bases). V lost 7 bases and J 2 bases, leaving 14 bases between the germline ends. CDR3 size: 15 residues. CDR1 LNHDA and CDR2 SQIVND come from the germline V gene (reference sequence). CDR3 region: CASTAVGTNTGELFF. The CDR3 nucleotides read TGTGCCAGTACCGCGGTCGGGACAAACACCGGGGAGCTGTTTTTT.

In its sample, this clone was seen a few times. This chain connects TRBV29-1 to TRBJ2-1; 8 bases align to TRBD2. The CDR3 runs to 13 residues. The V gene's germline CDR1 is SQVTM and CDR2 ANQGSEA. J was trimmed by 8 bases and V by 4 bases; bases with no gene match: 7. The CDR3 region is CSVVGLAIHEQFF. CDR3 in DNA: TGCAGCGTTGTCGGACTAGCAATCCATGAGCAGTTCTTC.

To note about this clone: At one boundary the junction diverges from the germline segment, which might be a read error. This sequence joins TRBV9 and TRBJ2-1, with a weak D call TRBD2 (6 bases). The germline V gene has CDR1 SGDLS and CDR2 YYNGEE. This CDR3 is 14 amino acids long. DNA for the CDR3: TGTGCCAGCAGCCCCTGGGACTCCCACAATGAGCAGTTCTTC. Encoded protein: CASSPWDSHNEQFF.

This clone was seen once. The J gene is TRBJ2-5, the V gene TRBV5-1; TRBD1 might be the D (5 bases). Germline V gene data show CDR1 as SGHRS and CDR2 as YFSETQ. The CDR3 is 15 amino acids. V gave up 0 bases and J gave up 3 bases, with 12 bases separating them. This CDR3 reads CASSLGAQVEETQYF. The CDR3, as DNA: TGCGCCAGCAGCTTGGGAGCACAGGTCGAAGAGACCCAGTACTTC.

The CDR3 here is CAWSVQLPGTGGADTQYF. The CDR3 DNA reads as TGTGCCTGGAGTGTCCAGCTCCCCGGGACAGGGGGCGCGGATACGCAGTATTTT. V is TRBV30 and J is TRBJ2-3; 12 nucleotides match TRBD1. The CDR3 contains 18 residues. With V trimmed by 0 bases and J by 6 bases, 13 bases remained unmatched. CDR1 and CDR2 from the germline V gene are GTSNPN and SVGIG (reference sequence). The full variable domain, completed using reference TRBV30 and TRBJ2-3, is SQTIHQWPATLVQPVGSPLSLECTVEGTSNPNLYWYRQAAGRGLQLLFYSVGIGQISSEVPQNLSASRPQDRQFILSSKKLLLSDSGFYLCAWSVQLPGTGGADTQYFGPGTRLTVL.

This chain joins TRBV27 and TRBJ1-2, with 7 bases matching TRBD1. The CDR3 consists of 17 residues. Germline V gene sequence: CDR1 MNHEY, CDR2 SMNVEV (reference sequence). Trimming took 6 bases from V and 4 from J; bases not matched to a gene: 17. CDR3 DNA sequence: TGTGCCAGCAGCTCCACGTCGGCACAGGGGACTGGCTATGGCTACACCTTC. Residues: CASSSTSAQGTGYGYTF.

The chain recombines TRBV14 with TRBJ2-5; D is possibly TRBD2 (5 bases). Germline assignment: CDR1 SGHDN and CDR2 FVKESK. The V end was cut by 2 bases, the J end by 4 bases, with 14 bases between. The CDR3 runs 15 residues. The chain's CDR3 is CASSQTRGLIETQYF. CDR3 coding DNA: TGTGCCAGCAGCCAAACAAGAGGGTTGATAGAGACCCAGTACTTC.

This clone has just a few counts. J is TRBJ1-4 and V is TRBV11-2; D might be TRBD1 (6 bases). Between the trimmed V and J ends, which lost 0 bases and 7 bases, there was a span of 9 bases. Germline V gene sequence: CDR1 SGHAT, CDR2 FQNNGV. CDR3 size: 14 residues. In DNA form, the CDR3 reads TGTGCCAGCAGCTTAGATACAGGGAGTGAAAAACTGTTTTTT. Translation: CASSLDTGSEKLFF.

The genes are TRBV19 and TRBJ2-3; D is undetermined. The CDR3 length is 14 residues. CDR1 LNHDA and CDR2 SQIVND come from the germline V gene (reference sequence). The ends were cut back, 3 bases at V and 0 bases at J, with 7 bases in the middle. CDR3 in amino acids: CASSIPGSTDTQYF. The DNA of the CDR3 is TGTGCCAGTAGTATTCCCGGTAGCACAGATACGCAGTATTTT.

CDR3 coding DNA: TGTGCCAGCAGTTTCCAAAACACAGATACGCAGTATTTT. Translation: CASSFQNTDTQYF. J is TRBJ2-3 and V is TRBV28; D unclear. The CDR3 covers 13 residues. V was shortened by 3 bases and J by 2 bases, with 6 bases between the two germline ends. Germline CDR1 is MDHEN and CDR2 is SYDVKM.

This clone came up a few times. The chain uses TRBV5-4 and TRBJ1-2, with D possibly matching TRBD1 (6 bases). The CDR3 totals 13 residues. Deletions cut 1 base from V and 5 bases from J, with 9 bases between. Germline CDR1 SGHNT, CDR2 YYREEE (reference sequence). The chain's CDR3 is CASSLRQAYGYTF. DNA of the CDR3: TGTGCCAGCAGCTTGCGACAGGCGTATGGCTACACCTTC.

V usage is TRBV29-1 and J usage is TRBJ2-1; 15 bases are a match to TRBD2. The junction had 1 base not matched to a gene; V was cut back by 3 bases and J by 4 bases. The CDR3 covers 15 residues. CDR1 is SQVTM and CDR2 is ANQGSEA in the germline V gene. CDR3 bases: TGCAGCGTTGACGGGACTAGCGGGAGGTACAATGAGCAGTTCTTC. Its protein is CSVDGTSGRYNEQFF.

The J gene is TRBJ2-5, the V gene TRBV11-2, with 9 nucleotides matching TRBD2. Trimming cost V 3 bases and J 7 bases; bases outside gene matches: 9. The germline V gene has CDR1 SGHAT and CDR2 FQNNGV. The length of the CDR3 is 15 residues. The CDR3 region has the DNA TGTGCCAGCAGCTTGGGGACTAGCACGTTCGGGACCCAGTACTTC. Protein: CASSLGTSTFGTQYF.

The chain links TRBV25-1 to TRBJ1-2, with a tentative D call TRBD1 (5 bases). Trimming removed 4 bases at V and 4 bases at J, with 10 bases between. The CDR3 has 13 amino acids. The germline gives CDR1 MGHDK, CDR2 SYGVNS. The CDR3 region has the DNA TGTGCCAGCAGTGCTGGCAGGGCCTATGGCTACACCTTC. Its translation: CASSAGRAYGYTF.

This chain joins TRBV20-1 and TRBJ1-5; D is ambiguous. This CDR3 has 11 amino acids. Germline CDR1 is DFQATT and CDR2 is SNEGSKA (reference sequence). Trimming left V 3 bases short and J 6 bases short, with 6 bases between. In DNA form, the CDR3 reads TGCAGTGCTAGTGCGGGTCAGCCCCAGCATTTT. Its translation: CSASAGQPQHF.

This clone was observed a handful of times. V usage is TRBV29-1 and J usage is TRBJ1-5; 7 nucleotides align to TRBD1. The ends lost 6 bases at V and 3 bases at J; junction bases unmatched: 5. Germline CDR1 and CDR2: SQVTM and ANQGSEA. The CDR3 runs 13 residues. CDR3 residues: CSVATGYNQPQHF. CDR3 coding DNA: TGCAGCGTAGCGACAGGGTACAATCAGCCCCAGCATTTT.

The CDR3 spells CASSLAGLIGANVLTF. In DNA form, the CDR3 reads TGTGCCAGCAGCTTAGCGGGGTTGATTGGGGCCAACGTCCTGACTTTC. The chain couples TRBV11-2 to TRBJ2-6, with D tentatively TRBD2 (5 bases). Trimming shortened V by 1 base and J by 3 bases, and 10 bases separated the two germline ends. The germline gives CDR1 SGHAT, CDR2 FQNNGV. The CDR3 consists of 16 residues.

The V call is TRBV6-5, the J call TRBJ2-7; TRBD2 might be the D (5 bases). Germline loops: CDR1 MNHEY, CDR2 SVGAGI. The V and J ends lost 6 bases and 3 bases respectively, with 12 bases between them. The CDR3 sequence is 13 residues long. CDR3 sequence reads: CASRYLTSYEQYF. The CDR3 DNA is TGTGCCAGCAGATACCTTACTAGCTACGAGCAGTACTTC.

This clone occurred a few times. The V and J genes are TRBV18 and TRBJ2-7; 11 bases fit TRBD1. Germline CDR1 and CDR2: KGHSH and LQKENI. V lost 3 bases to trimming and J lost 2 bases; unmatched junction nucleotides: 3. The CDR3 is 15 residues long. This CDR3 reads CASSPGQGVTYEQYF. The CDR3 bases are TGTGCCAGCTCACCGGGACAGGGGGTCACCTACGAGCAGTACTTC.

The CDR3 here is CASTHGTANYGYTF. CDR3 bases: TGTGCCAGCACCCACGGTACCGCTAACTATGGCTACACCTTC. This rearrangement joins TRBV28 to TRBJ1-2; D gene ambiguous. V shed 7 bases and J shed 0 bases, with 12 bases lying between them. The germline CDR1 and CDR2 sequences are MDHEN and SYDVKM. This CDR3 has 14 residues.

The chain combines TRBV28 with TRBJ1-1; D is unresolved. This CDR3 contains 12 residues. The germline V gene encodes CDR1 MDHEN and CDR2 SYDVKM. Trimming stripped 3 bases from V and 8 bases from J, with 10 bases between. CDR3 nucleotide sequence: TGTGCCAGCAGTTTTCTTGGCAGGGAAGCTTTCTTT. Translation gives CASSFLGREAFF.

This clone was found many times. The chain carries TRBV7-8 and TRBJ2-3; the D is unclear. The germline CDR1 and CDR2 sequences are SGHVS and FQNEAQ. CDR3 length: 13 residues. The ends were cut back, 5 bases at V and 2 bases at J, with 8 bases in the middle. The CDR3 sequence: CASSATLTDTQYF. The CDR3 DNA follows: TGTGCCAGCAGCGCAACTCTCACAGATACGCAGTATTTT.

This clone came up many times. V is TRBV19 and J is TRBJ2-5; 7 bases map to TRBD1. CDR1 LNHDA and CDR2 SQIVND come from the germline V gene (reference sequence). This CDR3 has 15 amino acids. V lost 1 base and J lost 2; bases outside the gene matches: 4. The CDR3 loop is CASSIVSGGQETQYF. The CDR3 coding sequence is TGTGCCAGTAGTATAGTCTCAGGGGGTCAAGAGACCCAGTACTTC. Complete variable domain (other parts from reference TRBV19 and TRBJ2-5): DGGITQSPKYLFRKEGQNVTLSCEQNLNHDAMYWYRQDPGQGLRLIYYSQIVNDFQKGDIAEGYSVSREKKESFPLTVTSAQKNPTAFYLCASSIVSGGQETQYFGPGTRLLVL.

The genes are TRBV11-3 and TRBJ2-1; the match to TRBD2 covers 16 bases. Germline CDR1 is SGHNT and CDR2 is YENEEA. Trimming took 5 bases from V and 6 from J; bases not matched to a gene: 13. The CDR3 runs to 19 residues. CDR3 loop: CASSPRSGLAGGPGNEQFF. CDR3 DNA: TGTGCCAGCAGCCCGAGATCGGGACTAGCGGGGGGGCCGGGCAATGAGCAGTTCTTC. Full variable domain (outside the CDR3, taken from reference TRBV11-3 and TRBJ2-1): EAGVVQSPRYKIIEKKQPVAFWCNPISGHNTLYWYLQNLGQGPELLIRYENEEAVDDSQLPKDRFSAERLKGVDSTLKIQPAELGDSAVYLCASSPRSGLAGGPGNEQFFGPGTRLTVL.

The chain links TRBV6-2 or TRBV6-3 to TRBJ2-2; 11 nucleotides agree with TRBD2. Germline values: CDR1 MNHEY, CDR2 SVGEGT. This CDR3 has 16 residues. The J segment lost 3 bases and the V segment lost 4 bases, leaving 4 bases of the junction unmatched. The CDR3: CASSSPSGRYTGELFF. The CDR3 DNA follows: TGTGCCAGCAGTTCGCCTAGCGGGAGGTACACCGGGGAGCTGTTTTTT.

This clone has a handful of counts. The chain recombines TRBV27 with TRBJ1-1; 8 bases match TRBD1. Germline V gene sequence: CDR1 MNHEY, CDR2 SMNVEV (reference sequence). The V gene end was trimmed by 5 bases and the J gene end by 3 bases; junction bases not matched to a gene: 14. This CDR3 contains 17 residues. CDR3 coding DNA: TGTGCCAGCAGTGAGGTCCTTTCGACAGGGGCGGACACTGAAGCTTTCTTT. Amino acids: CASSEVLSTGADTEAFF.

V usage is TRBV6-5 and J usage is TRBJ1-6; D perhaps matches TRBD1 (6 bases). This CDR3 is 15 amino acids long. V lost 6 bases and J 7 bases, leaving 16 bases between the germline ends. Germline CDR1 MNHEY, CDR2 SVGAGI. This chain's CDR3 is CASRTNDRQNSPLHF. CDR3 bases: TGTGCCAGCAGGACCAACGACAGGCAAAATTCACCCCTCCACTTT.

The chain has TRBV5-1 and TRBJ2-5; D may be TRBD1 (6 bases). CDR3 length: 14 residues. Germline loops: CDR1 SGHRS, CDR2 YFSETQ. V was cut by 3 bases and J by 5 bases, with 14 bases left in between. CDR3 amino acids: CASSSQGYEETQYF. The CDR3 coding sequence is TGCGCCAGCAGCTCCCAGGGGTATGAGGAGACCCAGTACTTC.